This record looks at one T cell receptor beta chain sequence and its context. This entry comes from a study of blood T cell repertoires in COVID-19. Background on the study: The recovered donors of Cohort 3 showed two negative PCRs, clearance, or symptom resolution. Samples representing acute and convalescent COVID-19 were sourced from the United States, Italy and Spain.

V lost 3 bases and J lost 6; bases outside the gene matches: 9. This CDR3 spans 15 amino acids. CDR1 SGHVS and CDR2 FQNEAQ come from the germline V gene. The data were produced by immunoSEQ multiplex PCR, yet TCRdb's version contains in-frame clones alone and is incomplete. The profile covers around 290,000 clones, with more than 75% appearing a single time and around 2% taken by the ten largest. Across 20 to 25 US areas, participants ranged in age from roughly 18 to 95 years. Allocation to cohorts depended on clinical history reported by the participants. V gene TRBV7-8 combines with J gene TRBJ1-1, with TRBD1 identical over 8 bases. The receptor comes from a woman between 55 and 75 years old in a cohort exposed to, infected with or recovered from COVID-19 (not recorded which). The sequenced sample was PBMCs or T cells enriched from blood (not recorded which). CDR3 loop: CASSFNSQGAAEAFF. The CDR3 DNA reads as TGTGCCAGCAGCTTTAACTCCCAGGGGGCGGCTGAAGCTTTCTTT.